A selection of T cell receptor beta chains follows, all from one sample in a study of cytotoxic CD8 clonotypes in ibrutinib-treated CLL. The data were produced by immunoSEQ multiplex PCR, yet TCRdb's version contains in-frame clones alone and is incomplete. The profile covers around 40,000 clones, with 60% to 75% appearing a single time and about 9.5% taken by the ten largest. The sample was PBMCs, taken at disease progression, from a patient treated with ibrutinib. The receptors stem from a human donor with chronic lymphocytic leukemia. Each CDR3 is given with its conserved first and last residue. The order of the fields is V gene, clone size, J gene, D gene, CDR3 DNA, CDR3 protein. A D gene is named only where the DNA matches it firmly. Clone size is not always given. Where it is, it says once, few, many or a class for expanded clones.

v_call: TRBV9
clone_size: -
j_call: TRBJ2-7
d_call: TRBD2
cdr3_nt: TGTGCCAGCAGCGTAGGTGTCGGGGGGGTCTACGAGCAGTACTTC
cdr3_aa: CASSVGVGGVYEQYF

v_call: TRBV11-2
clone_size: -
j_call: TRBJ1-3
d_call: -
cdr3_nt: TGTGCCAGCAGCTTAGCGAGACACTCTGGAAACACCATATATTTT
cdr3_aa: CASSLARHSGNTIYF

v_call: TRBV6-6
clone_size: -
j_call: TRBJ2-7
d_call: -
cdr3_nt: TGTGCCAGCAGCGGGACAACCAGCTCCTACGAGCAGTACTTC
cdr3_aa: CASSGTTSSYEQYF

v_call: TRBV6-5
clone_size: few
j_call: TRBJ2-7
d_call: -
cdr3_nt: TGTGCCAGCTGGCAGGGATCTTGGTACGAGCAGTACTTC
cdr3_aa: CASWQGSWYEQYF

v_call: TRBV6-5
clone_size: -
j_call: TRBJ1-5
d_call: -
cdr3_nt: TGTGCCAGCAGTTACTCACGGTACAATCAGCCCCAGCATTTT
cdr3_aa: CASSYSRYNQPQHF

v_call: TRBV6-1
clone_size: few
j_call: TRBJ2-7
d_call: TRBD1
cdr3_nt: TGTGCCAGCACCAGTGCGGGACAGGGGGCGGGCGAGCAGTACTTC
cdr3_aa: CASTSAGQGAGEQYF

v_call: TRBV6-5
clone_size: -
j_call: TRBJ2-7
d_call: -
cdr3_nt: TGTGCCAGCAGTTACTCGTACGGTGGTCCTAACGAGCAGTACTTC
cdr3_aa: CASSYSYGGPNEQYF

v_call: TRBV28
clone_size: -
j_call: TRBJ1-5
d_call: -
cdr3_nt: TGTGCCAGCAGTTTAAAAGGTCAGCCCCAGCATTTT
cdr3_aa: CASSLKGQPQHF

v_call: TRBV14
clone_size: -
j_call: TRBJ2-5
d_call: -
cdr3_nt: TGTGCCAGCAGCCGTAGCGGCAAAGGGGAGACCCAGTACTTC
cdr3_aa: CASSRSGKGETQYF

v_call: TRBV2
clone_size: few
j_call: TRBJ1-1
d_call: -
cdr3_nt: TGTGCCAGCAGGGGAGACAGGAACACTGAAGCTTTCTTT
cdr3_aa: CASRGDRNTEAFF

v_call: TRBV11-2
clone_size: -
j_call: TRBJ2-5
d_call: -
cdr3_nt: TGTGCCAGCAGCTTGCAGCCCAGAGGGGGGGAGACCCAGTACTTC
cdr3_aa: CASSLQPRGGETQYF

v_call: TRBV6-1
clone_size: -
j_call: TRBJ1-5
d_call: -
cdr3_nt: TGTGCCAGCAGTGAAGCGCTGTCGGTTAGCAATCAGCCCCAGCATTTT
cdr3_aa: CASSEALSVSNQPQHF

v_call: TRBV2
clone_size: few
j_call: TRBJ1-2
d_call: -
cdr3_nt: TGTGCCAGCAGTCCCCTGAGGCTTGATGGCTACACCTTC
cdr3_aa: CASSPLRLDGYTF

v_call: TRBV9
clone_size: -
j_call: TRBJ2-3
d_call: TRBD1
cdr3_nt: TGTGCCAGCAGCGTTAGACAGGGACGCACAGATACGCAGTATTTT
cdr3_aa: CASSVRQGRTDTQYF

v_call: TRBV30
clone_size: -
j_call: TRBJ2-1
d_call: -
cdr3_nt: TGTGCCTGGTCACGCCGGGACCCCACGAGTGAGCAGTTCTTC
cdr3_aa: CAWSRRDPTSEQFF

v_call: TRBV7-8
clone_size: few
j_call: TRBJ1-1
d_call: TRBD1
cdr3_nt: TGTGCCAGCAGCTTATTGGGACAGGGGAGAATGGGCACTGAAGCTTTCTTT
cdr3_aa: CASSLLGQGRMGTEAFF

v_call: TRBV19
clone_size: -
j_call: TRBJ1-1
d_call: TRBD1
cdr3_nt: TGTGCCAGTAGTATGATAATAGGGACAGGGGTTAACACTGAAGCTTTCTTT
cdr3_aa: CASSMIIGTGVNTEAFF

v_call: TRBV10-3
clone_size: -
j_call: TRBJ1-2
d_call: -
cdr3_nt: TGTGCCATCAGTACCCCAGGGAACTATGGCTACACCTTC
cdr3_aa: CAISTPGNYGYTF

v_call: TRBV18
clone_size: -
j_call: TRBJ2-3
d_call: TRBD2
cdr3_nt: TGTGCCAGCTCTCCCTCAAAGGGCAGCGGGGTACTCACAGATACGCAGTATTTT
cdr3_aa: CASSPSKGSGVLTDTQYF

v_call: TRBV9
clone_size: -
j_call: TRBJ2-5
d_call: -
cdr3_nt: TGTGCCAGCTCCGACCCGGGTCTCCAGTACTTC
cdr3_aa: CASSDPGLQYF